This entry features one T cell receptor (beta chain) sequence. The sample holds many counts of this clonotype. Which antigen it targets is not known. Base qualities are not recorded, but no much larger clone differs from it by a single base. Bone marrow was sampled from every patient at the time of active disease. Ficoll-Hypaque density gradient centrifugation was used to isolate bone marrow mononuclear cells. CD138-negative cells were obtained by negative selection after labeling with CD138 magnetic microbeads on a MACS separator, removing myeloma plasma cells. Flow cytometry with CD138 antibodies on an Attune NxT was used to check how pure the isolated cells were. TRIzol reagent was used to extract total RNA, and a NanoDrop spectrophotometer was used to quantify the extracted RNA. For each patient, the CD138-negative bone marrow sample underwent paired RNA-seq and IR-seq. The germline V gene gives CDR1 as SGHTA and CDR2 as FQGNSA. Relative to germline, V is missing 5 bases and J is missing 9 bases, with 10 bases of the junction outside any gene match. The CDR3 has 14 amino acids, counting the end cysteine and phenylalanine. The sequence is cut down to CDR3 DNA, 42 bases in frame from base 1.

The data stem from a study of read filtering for tumor transcriptome and immune sequencing (dated by TCRdb to about 2020). Study-level background: The cohort consisted of about 17 male and some 15 female patients, with a mean age of 65.9 years and an age range of roughly 40 to 85. By revised international staging, fewer than ten patients were R-ISS I, approximately 15 were R-ISS II and 7 were R-ISS III. Whole-transcriptome libraries were prepared with the TruSeq RNA Access Library Prep Kit after DNase treatment. TCR-region mapped reads per sample ranged from about 4.05 to 11 million with IR-seq versus only about 80 to 1,300 with RNA-seq. TCR repertoires obtained by targeted immune repertoire sequencing and by bulk whole-transcriptome sequencing performed on the same bone marrow samples were compared. As a main aim, a read-filtering strategy for immune repertoire data was addressed, with the specific question being whether clonotypes supported by a single read should be removed. What the work shows at the level of the full study, not this receptor alone: The sorted CD138-negative fraction was composed of a mixed bone marrow immune population rather than of purified T cells. The correlation between IR-seq and RNA-seq shared clonotype proportions rose when single-read clonotypes were removed. Compared with RNA-seq, IR-seq captured clonotypes at much higher depth and more reliably, and a smaller IR-seq throughput was enough to identify most shared clonotypes. In IR-seq, single-read clonotypes were roughly 84% of clonotypes but around 3.2% of total reads; in RNA-seq they were 70% to 75% of clonotypes and around 40% of reads.

TCR libraries were built from roughly 370 ng RNA with the Immunoverse kit, using molecular barcoded adaptors covering alpha/delta and beta/gamma chains. The same RNA used for transcriptome sequencing was used for TCR library preparation. Sequencing of the TCR libraries was done on an Illumina HiSeq 4000 with 2 x 150 cycles. The paper's data handling went like this. MiXCR aligned TCR reads to human V, D, J and C references and assembled the aligned reads into CDR3 clonotypes, with quality filtering and error correction included. Clonotype counts and gene usage diversity were analyzed with the tcR package in R. For inspection of raw mapping reads, RNA-seq reads were mapped by STAR aligner version 2.5.3a onto GRCh37 of the human genome. To test how sequencing depth affects detected clonotypes, IR-seq fastq files were randomly downsampled with Seqtk 1.3. TCRdb reran the public reads through fastp at Q25 and MiXCR, keeping productive beta chains. CDR3 protein sequences are deduplicated, and each keeps its most common genes and DNA. In this record, the V and J calls reflect TCRdb's handling and not the investigators' own analysis. Present in this sample are 35,000 to 40,000 distinct CDR3 sequences, around 15% of which were seen just once. Roughly a sixth of the sample is held by the ten biggest clonotypes.

Source material: a population of CD138-negative cells sorted from bone marrow. The cell subset or site label for this specimen denotes: bone marrow mononuclear cells depleted of CD138+ plasma/myeloma cells by negative magnetic selection. The receptor's source is a donor aged 40 or older with multiple myeloma. The sequence is built from TRBV7-2 and TRBJ2-1, with 7 middle bases fitting TRBD1. CDR3 protein: CASSPWVGGSEQFF. The bases are TGTGCCAGCAGCCCCTGGGTAGGGGGCAGTGAGCAGTTCTTC.